Each of the 21 T cell receptor beta chains below was sequenced from the same sample in a study of T-cell reconstitution after alpha-beta-depleted transplantation in children. Unique molecular identifiers featured in how the TCRbeta library was prepared. TCRdb re-derived calls from the PCR reads in MiXCR, one entry per CDR3 protein. Here the sample spans about a million distinct CDR3 sequences, around 30% being singletons. Specimen: PBMCs, mostly from graft donor cells, collected 360 days after TCRalphabeta/CD19-depleted stem cell transplant. The receptor source for this set is a boy in the first two years of life who had a stem cell transplant for SCID, so the T cells may come from the graft donor.

The V and J genes are TRBV12-3 or TRBV12-4 and TRBJ2-3, with D possibly called TRBD1 or TRBD2 (6 bases each). Trimming left V 2 bases short and J 5 bases short, with 11 bases between. The CDR3 is 14 amino acids. The CDR3 sequence: CASSLTRGLDTQYF. CDR3 bases: TGTGCCAGCAGTTTAACCAGGGGACTAGATACGCAGTATTTT.

V usage is TRBV4-1 and J usage is TRBJ2-1; D may be TRBD2 (6 bases). The V end lost 1 base, the J end lost 7 bases, and 14 bases lay between the germline ends. This CDR3 comprises 15 residues. Germline-derived CDR1 and CDR2 are MGHRA and YSYEKL. The CDR3 DNA follows: TGCGCCAGCAGCCAAGTAAGCTCTAGCGCGAATGAGCAGTTCTTC. This translates into CASSQVSSSANEQFF.

This clonotype was seen more than once but under ten times. CDR3 nucleotides: TGCAGTGCTGGAGCGGGGGGCACCTACGAGCAGTACTTC. It codes for CSAGAGGTYEQYF. The rearrangement links TRBV20-1 to TRBJ2-7; 9 nucleotides match TRBD2. The CDR3 extends over 13 amino acids. Trimming removed 5 bases from V and 2 bases from J; junction bases left unmatched: 4. Looked up from germline, CDR1 is DFQATT and CDR2 is SNEGSKA (reference sequence).

This clonotype has more than one count but fewer than ten. V gene TRBV12-3 or TRBV12-4 combines with J gene TRBJ2-5; TRBD1 or TRBD2 may be the D gene (5 bases each). The CDR3 sequence is 14 residues long. V shed 5 bases and J shed 3 bases, with 13 bases lying between them. The CDR3 loop is CASSGGLMEETQYF. In DNA form, the CDR3 reads TGTGCCAGCAGTGGGGGTCTGATGGAAGAGACCCAGTACTTC.

The V and J genes are TRBV12-3 or TRBV12-4 and TRBJ2-5; 9 positions match TRBD2. Trimming cost V 3 bases and J 3 bases; bases outside gene matches: 11. The length of the CDR3 is 17 residues. This CDR3 reads CASSLGLASKVKETQYF. CDR3 nucleotides: TGTGCCAGCAGTTTGGGACTAGCTTCTAAGGTGAAAGAGACCCAGTACTTC.

This chain joins TRBV7-2 and TRBJ2-7; possibly TRBD1 or TRBD2 for D (5 bases each). With 4 bases removed from V and 2 bases from J, the gap between germline ends came to 15 bases. Per the germline V gene, CDR1 is SGHTA and CDR2 is FQGNSA. The CDR3 contains 15 residues. In nucleotides, the CDR3 is TGTGCCAGCAGCTGGACCGGGACGGAAGCCTACGAGCAGTACTTC. It specifies CASSWTGTEAYEQYF.

This clonotype showed up just a few times. The rearrangement links TRBV7-2 to TRBJ2-1, with 8 bases lining up with TRBD2. The V and J ends lost 3 bases and 7 bases, in that order; junction bases with no gene match: 11. The CDR3 consists of 16 residues. Germline V gene lookup returns CDR1 SGHTA and CDR2 FQGNSA. CDR3 bases: TGTGCCAGCAGCTTCCTAAGGACGGGGGGGTCTAATGAGCAGTTCTTC. Its protein product is CASSFLRTGGSNEQFF.

The chain links TRBV12-3 or TRBV12-4 to TRBJ2-1; 16 nucleotides line up with TRBD2. This CDR3 comprises 17 residues. Germline trimming cut 4 bases from V and 2 bases from J; bases unmatched to any gene: 2. The CDR3 DNA sequence: TGTGCCAGCAGTTCGGGACTAGCGGGGGGGCCCTACAATGAGCAGTTCTTC. The encoded protein is CASSSGLAGGPYNEQFF.

The rearrangement joins TRBV11-2 to TRBJ2-5; weak D call: TRBD1 (6 bases). CDR1 is SGHAT and CDR2 is FQNNGV in the germline V gene. Trimming left V 2 bases short and J 5 bases short, with 18 bases between. The CDR3 totals 16 residues. The CDR3 is CASSLQRTERGETQYF. CDR3 nucleotide sequence: TGTGCCAGCAGCTTACAGCGGACAGAACGAGGCGAGACCCAGTACTTC.

The table lists this clonotype with a few counts. The chain combines TRBV15 with TRBJ2-7; 7 bases line up with TRBD1. Germline trimming cut 1 base from V and 2 bases from J; bases unmatched to any gene: 5. Germline V CDR1 and CDR2: LNHNV, YYDKDF (reference sequence). The CDR3 spans 15 residues. CDR3 DNA: TGTGCCACCAGCAGAGTCTTTGGGACAGCCTACGAGCAGTACTTC. It specifies CATSRVFGTAYEQYF. Combining the CDR3 with reference TRBV15 and TRBJ2-7 gives the whole variable domain DAMVIQNPRYQVTQFGKPVTLSCSQTLNHNVMYWYQQKSSQAPKLLFHYYDKDFNNEADTPDNFQSRRPNTSFCFLDIRSPGLGDTAMYLCATSRVFGTAYEQYFGPGTRLTVT.

This sequence joins TRBV12-3 or TRBV12-4 and TRBJ2-5; D is perhaps TRBD2 (5 bases). CDR3 length equals 14 residues. V lost 1 base and J 7 bases, leaving 13 bases between the germline ends. The CDR3 loop reads CASSLGWAEGTQYF. CDR3 nucleotide sequence: TGTGCCAGCAGTTTAGGTTGGGCAGAGGGGACCCAGTACTTC.

J is TRBJ1-1 and V is TRBV6-1; D is ambiguous. V shed 6 bases and J shed 0 bases, with 8 bases lying between them. The V gene's germline CDR1 is MNHNS and CDR2 SASEGT. This CDR3 has 13 amino acids. The CDR3: CASSMTVNTEAFF. CDR3 bases: TGTGCCAGCAGCATGACCGTGAACACTGAAGCTTTCTTT.

This clonotype has only a few counts. This sequence joins TRBV5-1 and TRBJ2-5; 7 bases map to TRBD2. This CDR3 spans 14 amino acids. The V and J ends lost 4 bases and 5 bases, in that order; junction bases with no gene match: 8. Per the germline V gene, CDR1 is SGHRS and CDR2 is YFSETQ. The CDR3, as DNA: TGCGCCAGCAGCACCGGACTAGGACCGGAGACCCAGTACTTC. Translating it yields CASSTGLGPETQYF. Looking up the rest from reference TRBV5-1 and TRBJ2-5 gives the full variable domain: KAGVTQTPRYLIKTRGQQVTLSCSPISGHRSVSWYQQTPGQGLQFLFEYFSETQRNKGNFPGRFSGRQFSNSRSEMNVSTLELGDSALYLCASSTGLGPETQYFGPGTRLLVL.

This clonotype was seen a few times. The CDR3 DNA sequence: TGTGCCAGCAGTCCGGGACAGGGGGCCGGTATGGCCGGGGAGCTGTTTTTT. This gives the protein CASSPGQGAGMAGELFF. The V and J genes are TRBV6-1 and TRBJ2-2; 12 bases line up with TRBD1. Germline CDR1 reads MNHNS; CDR2 reads SASEGT. Trimming removed 5 bases from V and 6 bases from J; junction bases left unmatched: 10. This CDR3 region has 17 residues.

The chain is built from TRBV7-9 and TRBJ2-7, with D perhaps being TRBD1 or TRBD2 (5 bases each). Trimming removed 2 bases at V and 3 bases at J, with 17 bases between. This CDR3 is 16 amino acids long. Looked up from germline, CDR1 is SEHNR and CDR2 is FQNEAQ (reference sequence). The CDR3 reads CASSLTYGGRSYEQYF. Here the CDR3 DNA reads TGTGCCAGCAGCTTAACGTATGGGGGTAGGAGCTACGAGCAGTACTTC.

V usage is TRBV20-1 and J usage is TRBJ2-7; tentatively, D is TRBD2 (6 bases). The V end lost 0 bases, the J end lost 3 bases, and 18 bases lay between the germline ends. The CDR3 runs to 16 residues. Germline lookup yields CDR1 DFQATT and CDR2 SNEGSKA (reference sequence). The CDR3 is CSARDRGIAGYYEQYF. Written as DNA, the CDR3 is TGCAGTGCTAGAGATCGCGGGATAGCCGGTTACTACGAGCAGTACTTC.

In DNA form, the CDR3 reads TGTGCCAGCAGTTACGTCCGGAACTACGAGCAGTACTTC. It encodes CASSYVRNYEQYF. This sequence joins TRBV6-5 and TRBJ2-7; D is uncertain. The CDR3 sequence is 13 residues long. Between the trimmed V and J ends, which lost 2 bases and 3 bases, there was a span of 8 bases. Looked up from germline, CDR1 is MNHEY and CDR2 is SVGAGI.

This clonotype has a handful of counts. The chain is built from TRBV10-3 and TRBJ2-7; 14 bases are shared with TRBD2. The V and J ends lost 8 bases and 4 bases, in that order; junction bases with no gene match: 7. This CDR3 is 15 amino acids long. Germline CDR1 ENHRY, CDR2 SYGVKD. As DNA, the CDR3 is TGTGCCATCTCTCGACTAGCGGGGGGGCTGTACGAGCAGTACTTC. As protein: CAISRLAGGLYEQYF.

This clonotype was recorded a few times. V usage is TRBV4-1 and J usage is TRBJ1-2; D remains unclear. The V end lost 4 bases, the J end lost 0 bases, and 21 bases lay between the germline ends. There are 18 residues in the CDR3. The germline V gene has CDR1 MGHRA and CDR2 YSYEKL. The CDR3 here is CASSRRPRADDANYGYTF. DNA of the CDR3: TGCGCCAGCAGCCGCCGACCAAGGGCCGACGACGCTAACTATGGCTACACCTTC.

This clonotype occurred many times. The V call is TRBV12-3 or TRBV12-4, the J call TRBJ1-5; unclear D gene. The length of the CDR3 is 11 residues. V was trimmed by 3 bases and J by 6 bases, leaving 3 bases between them. This CDR3 is CASSFGQPQHF. CDR3 in DNA: TGTGCCAGCAGTTTTGGTCAGCCCCAGCATTTT.

The CDR3 sequence: CATSRVELGFTEAFF. CDR3 DNA sequence: TGTGCCACCAGCAGAGTTGAATTGGGCTTCACTGAAGCTTTCTTT. The chain links TRBV15 to TRBJ1-1; D not resolved. The germline V and J ends were trimmed by 1 base and 4 bases, with 13 bases remaining between them. Germline assignment: CDR1 LNHNV and CDR2 YYDKDF (reference sequence). This CDR3 has 15 residues. The whole variable domain, remainder taken from reference TRBV15 and TRBJ1-1, is DAMVIQNPRYQVTQFGKPVTLSCSQTLNHNVMYWYQQKSSQAPKLLFHYYDKDFNNEADTPDNFQSRRPNTSFCFLDIRSPGLGDTAMYLCATSRVELGFTEAFFGQGTRLTVV.